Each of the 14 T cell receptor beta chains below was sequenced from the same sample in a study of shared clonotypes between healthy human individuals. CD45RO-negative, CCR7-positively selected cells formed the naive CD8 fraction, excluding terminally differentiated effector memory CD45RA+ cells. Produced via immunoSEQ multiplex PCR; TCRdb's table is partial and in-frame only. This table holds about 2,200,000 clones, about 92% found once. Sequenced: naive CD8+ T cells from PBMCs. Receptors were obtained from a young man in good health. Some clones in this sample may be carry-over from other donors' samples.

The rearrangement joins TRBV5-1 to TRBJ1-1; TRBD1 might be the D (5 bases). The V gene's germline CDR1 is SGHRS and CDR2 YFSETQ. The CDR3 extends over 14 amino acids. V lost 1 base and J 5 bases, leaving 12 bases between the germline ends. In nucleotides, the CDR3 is TGCGCCAGCAGCTTGTCGTTGAGGGGTACTGAAGCTTTCTTT. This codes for CASSLSLRGTEAFF. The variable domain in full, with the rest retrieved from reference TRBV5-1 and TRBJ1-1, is KAGVTQTPRYLIKTRGQQVTLSCSPISGHRSVSWYQQTPGQGLQFLFEYFSETQRNKGNFPGRFSGRQFSNSRSEMNVSTLELGDSALYLCASSLSLRGTEAFFGQGTRLTVV.

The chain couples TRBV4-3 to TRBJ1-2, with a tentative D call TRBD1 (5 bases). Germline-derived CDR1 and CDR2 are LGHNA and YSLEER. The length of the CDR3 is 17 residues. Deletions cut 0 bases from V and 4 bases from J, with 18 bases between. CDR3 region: CASSQDTWAGLRYGYTF. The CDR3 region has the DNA TGCGCCAGCAGCCAAGATACATGGGCAGGGTTGCGCTATGGCTACACCTTC.

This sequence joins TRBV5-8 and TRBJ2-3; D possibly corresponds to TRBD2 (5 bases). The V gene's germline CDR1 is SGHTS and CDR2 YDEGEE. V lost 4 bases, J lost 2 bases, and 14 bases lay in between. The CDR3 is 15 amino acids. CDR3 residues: CASSIEGRVTDTQYF. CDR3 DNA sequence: TGTGCCAGCAGCATCGAAGGGCGGGTCACAGATACGCAGTATTTT. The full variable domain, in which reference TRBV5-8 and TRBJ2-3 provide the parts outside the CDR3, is EAGVTQSPTHLIKTRGQQATLRCSPISGHTSVYWYQQALGLGLQFLLWYDEGEERNRGNFPPRFSGRQFPNYSSELNVNALELEDSALYLCASSIEGRVTDTQYFGPGTRLTVL.

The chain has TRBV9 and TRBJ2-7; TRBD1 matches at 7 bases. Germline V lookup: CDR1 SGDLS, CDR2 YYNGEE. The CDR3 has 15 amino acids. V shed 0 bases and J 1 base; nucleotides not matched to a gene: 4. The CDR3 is CASSVAGTESYEQYF. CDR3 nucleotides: TGTGCCAGCAGCGTAGCTGGGACAGAGTCCTACGAGCAGTACTTC.

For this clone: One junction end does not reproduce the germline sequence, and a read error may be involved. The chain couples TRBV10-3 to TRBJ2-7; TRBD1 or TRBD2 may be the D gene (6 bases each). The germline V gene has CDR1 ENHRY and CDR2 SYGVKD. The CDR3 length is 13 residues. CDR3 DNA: TGTGCCATCAGCGAGTCGGGGGCGGGTGAGCAGTACTTC. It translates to CAISESGAGEQYF.

Here the CDR3 DNA reads TGTGCCAGCAGATCCCCGACAGGGTCCAAAAACATTCAGTACTTC. It codes for CASRSPTGSKNIQYF. The chain couples TRBV28 to TRBJ2-4; 7 bases are a match to TRBD1. The CDR3 runs 15 residues. J was trimmed by 2 bases and V by 6 bases; bases with no gene match: 7. CDR1 and CDR2 (germline): MDHEN, SYDVKM.

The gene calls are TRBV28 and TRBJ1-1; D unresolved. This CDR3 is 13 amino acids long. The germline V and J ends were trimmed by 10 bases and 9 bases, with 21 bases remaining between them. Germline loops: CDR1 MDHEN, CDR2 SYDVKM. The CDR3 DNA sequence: TGTGCCATCACCGATCGAGAGGAGCGACAAGCTTTCTTT. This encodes CAITDREERQAFF.

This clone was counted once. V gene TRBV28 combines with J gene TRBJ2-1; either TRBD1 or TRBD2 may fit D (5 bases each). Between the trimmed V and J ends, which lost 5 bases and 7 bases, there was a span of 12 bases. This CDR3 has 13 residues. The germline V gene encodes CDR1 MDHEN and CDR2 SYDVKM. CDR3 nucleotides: TGTGCCAGCAGTCCGCCATGGGGGAATGAGCAGTTCTTC. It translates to CASSPPWGNEQFF.

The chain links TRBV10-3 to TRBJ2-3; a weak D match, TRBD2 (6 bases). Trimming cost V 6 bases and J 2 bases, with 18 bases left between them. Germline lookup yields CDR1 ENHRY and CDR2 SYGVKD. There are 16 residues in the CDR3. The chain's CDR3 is CAIREGSGPTTDTQYF. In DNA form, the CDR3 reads TGTGCCATCAGGGAGGGGAGCGGACCTACCACAGATACGCAGTATTTT.

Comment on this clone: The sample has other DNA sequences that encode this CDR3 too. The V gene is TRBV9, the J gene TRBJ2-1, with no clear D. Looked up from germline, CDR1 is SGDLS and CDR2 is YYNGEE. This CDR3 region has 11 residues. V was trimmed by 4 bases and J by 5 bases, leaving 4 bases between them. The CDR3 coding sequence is TGTGCCAGCAGCCTCCACAATGAGCAGTTCTTC. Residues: CASSLHNEQFF.

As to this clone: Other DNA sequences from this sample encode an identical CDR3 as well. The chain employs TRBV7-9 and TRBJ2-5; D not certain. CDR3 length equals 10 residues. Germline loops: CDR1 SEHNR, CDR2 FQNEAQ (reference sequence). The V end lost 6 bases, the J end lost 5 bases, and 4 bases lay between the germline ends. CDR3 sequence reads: CASSGETQYF. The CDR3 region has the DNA TGTGCCAGCAGTGGGGAGACCCAGTACTTC.

The CDR3 DNA sequence: TGCGCCAGCAGAGTCCTCCGGGAAAACATTCAGTACTTC. Residues: CASRVLRENIQYF. The chain recombines TRBV5-1 with TRBJ2-4; D gene ambiguous. V was cut by 5 bases and J by 5 bases, with 11 bases left in between. This CDR3 region has 13 residues. Germline V gene data show CDR1 as SGHRS and CDR2 as YFSETQ.

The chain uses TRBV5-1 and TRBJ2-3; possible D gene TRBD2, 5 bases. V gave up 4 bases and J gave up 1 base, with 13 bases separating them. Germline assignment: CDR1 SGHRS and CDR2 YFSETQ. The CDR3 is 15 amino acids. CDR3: CASSDPGKRTDTQYF. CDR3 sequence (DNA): TGCGCCAGCAGCGACCCGGGGAAACGCACAGATACGCAGTATTTT.

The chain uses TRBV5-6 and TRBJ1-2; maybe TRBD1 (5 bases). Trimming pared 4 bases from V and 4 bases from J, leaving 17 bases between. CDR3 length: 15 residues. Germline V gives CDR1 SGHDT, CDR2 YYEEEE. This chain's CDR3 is CASSHRWGPAYGYTF. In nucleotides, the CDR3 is TGTGCCAGCAGCCACAGGTGGGGCCCCGCCTATGGCTACACCTTC.